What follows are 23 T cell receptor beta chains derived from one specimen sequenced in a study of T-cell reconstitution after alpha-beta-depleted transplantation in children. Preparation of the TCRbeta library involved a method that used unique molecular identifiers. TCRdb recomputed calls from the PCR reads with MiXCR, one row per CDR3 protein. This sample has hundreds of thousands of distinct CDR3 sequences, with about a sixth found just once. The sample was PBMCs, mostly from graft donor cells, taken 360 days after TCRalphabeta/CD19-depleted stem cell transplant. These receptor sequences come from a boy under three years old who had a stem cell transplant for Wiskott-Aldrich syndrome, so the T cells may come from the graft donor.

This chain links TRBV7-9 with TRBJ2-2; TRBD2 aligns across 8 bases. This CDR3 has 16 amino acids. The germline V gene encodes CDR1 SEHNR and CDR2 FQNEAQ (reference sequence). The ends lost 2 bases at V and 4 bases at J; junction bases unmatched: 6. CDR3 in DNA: TGTGCCAGCAGCTTATTAAGCGGGAGTCGCACCGGGGAGCTGTTTTTT. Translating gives CASSLLSGSRTGELFF.

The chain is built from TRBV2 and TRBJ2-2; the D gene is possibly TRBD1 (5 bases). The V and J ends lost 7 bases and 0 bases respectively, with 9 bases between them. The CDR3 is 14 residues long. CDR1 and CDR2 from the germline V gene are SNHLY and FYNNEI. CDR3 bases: TGTGCCAGCAAAAAGGGGACGAACACCGGGGAGCTGTTTTTT. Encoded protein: CASKKGTNTGELFF.

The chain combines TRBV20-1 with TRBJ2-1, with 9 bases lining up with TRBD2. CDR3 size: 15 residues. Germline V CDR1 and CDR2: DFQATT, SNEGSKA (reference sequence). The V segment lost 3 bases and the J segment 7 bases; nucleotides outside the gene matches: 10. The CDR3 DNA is TGCAGTGCTAGTCCGGTCGCGGGAGGGTTGAATGAGCAGTTCTTC. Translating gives CSASPVAGGLNEQFF.

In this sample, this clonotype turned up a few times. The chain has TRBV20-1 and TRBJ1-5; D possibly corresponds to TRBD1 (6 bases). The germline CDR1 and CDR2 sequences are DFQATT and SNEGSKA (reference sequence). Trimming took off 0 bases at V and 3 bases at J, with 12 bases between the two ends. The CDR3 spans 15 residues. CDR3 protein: CSARDPRGVNQPQHF. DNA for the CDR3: TGCAGTGCTAGAGATCCCAGGGGAGTCAATCAGCCCCAGCATTTT.

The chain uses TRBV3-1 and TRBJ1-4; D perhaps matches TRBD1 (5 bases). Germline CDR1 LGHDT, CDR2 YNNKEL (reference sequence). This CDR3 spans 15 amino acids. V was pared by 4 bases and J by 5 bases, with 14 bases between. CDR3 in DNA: TGTGCCAGCAGCCCAAGCTTGGGGGGAAATGAAAAACTGTTTTTT. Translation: CASSPSLGGNEKLFF. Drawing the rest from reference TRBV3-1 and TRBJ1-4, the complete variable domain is DTAVSQTPKYLVTQMGNDKSIKCEQNLGHDTMYWYKQDSKKFLKIMFSYNNKELIINETVPNRFSPKSPDKAHLNLHINSLELGDSAVYFCASSPSLGGNEKLFFGSGTQLSVL.

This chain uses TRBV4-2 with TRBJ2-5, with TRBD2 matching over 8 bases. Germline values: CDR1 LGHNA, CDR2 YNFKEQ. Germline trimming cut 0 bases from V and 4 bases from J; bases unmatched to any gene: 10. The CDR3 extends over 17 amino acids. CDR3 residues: CASSQDLSRGDGETQYF. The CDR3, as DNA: TGTGCCAGCAGCCAAGATCTTTCGCGGGGGGATGGAGAGACCCAGTACTTC.

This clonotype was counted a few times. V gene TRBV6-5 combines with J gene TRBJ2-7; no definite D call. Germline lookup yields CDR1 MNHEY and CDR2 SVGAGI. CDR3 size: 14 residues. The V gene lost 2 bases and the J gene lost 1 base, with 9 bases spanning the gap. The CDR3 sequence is CASSYLRGSYEQYF. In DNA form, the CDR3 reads TGTGCCAGCAGTTACCTCAGAGGTTCCTACGAGCAGTACTTC.

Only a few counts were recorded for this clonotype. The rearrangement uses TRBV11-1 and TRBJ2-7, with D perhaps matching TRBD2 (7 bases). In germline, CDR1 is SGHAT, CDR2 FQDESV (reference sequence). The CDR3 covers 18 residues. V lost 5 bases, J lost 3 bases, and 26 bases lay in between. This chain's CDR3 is CASSPKGGPGLSLYEQYF. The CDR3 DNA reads TGTGCCAGCAGCCCCAAAGGGGGACCGGGACTATCCCTCTACGAGCAGTACTTC.

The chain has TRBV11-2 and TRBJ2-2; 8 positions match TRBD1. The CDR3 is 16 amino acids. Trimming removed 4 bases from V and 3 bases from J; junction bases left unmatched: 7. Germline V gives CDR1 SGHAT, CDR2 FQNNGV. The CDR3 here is CASSWGAGGYTGELFF. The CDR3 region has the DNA TGTGCCAGCAGCTGGGGGGCAGGGGGCTACACCGGGGAGCTGTTTTTT.

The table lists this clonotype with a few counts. The CDR3 nucleotides are TGTGCCAGCAGTGCAAGGGAGCGGGAGGGGGATGAGCAGTTCTTC. It yields the protein CASSAREREGDEQFF. The J gene is TRBJ2-1, the V gene TRBV2, with 10 positions matching TRBD2. The CDR3 sequence is 15 residues long. Germline V gene data show CDR1 as SNHLY and CDR2 as FYNNEI. V gave up 4 bases and J gave up 8 bases; unmatched junction bases: 8.

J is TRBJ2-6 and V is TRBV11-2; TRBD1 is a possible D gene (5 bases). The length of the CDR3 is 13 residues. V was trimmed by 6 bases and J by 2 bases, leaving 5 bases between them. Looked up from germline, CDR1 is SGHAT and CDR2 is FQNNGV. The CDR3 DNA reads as TGTGCCAGCAGACAGGCTGGGGCCAACGTCCTGACTTTC. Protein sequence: CASRQAGANVLTF.

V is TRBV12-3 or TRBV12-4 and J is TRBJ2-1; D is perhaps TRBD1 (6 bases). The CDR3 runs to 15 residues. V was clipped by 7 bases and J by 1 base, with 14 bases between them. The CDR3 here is CASTDGTRSYNEQFF. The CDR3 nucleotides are TGTGCCAGCACTGACGGGACACGGTCCTACAATGAGCAGTTCTTC.

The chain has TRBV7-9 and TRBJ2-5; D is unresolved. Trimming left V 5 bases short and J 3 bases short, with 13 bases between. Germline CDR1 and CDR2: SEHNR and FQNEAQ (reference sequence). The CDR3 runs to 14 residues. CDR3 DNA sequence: TGTGCCAGCAGCCCAAACCAGGCTGAAGAGACCCAGTACTTC. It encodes CASSPNQAEETQYF.

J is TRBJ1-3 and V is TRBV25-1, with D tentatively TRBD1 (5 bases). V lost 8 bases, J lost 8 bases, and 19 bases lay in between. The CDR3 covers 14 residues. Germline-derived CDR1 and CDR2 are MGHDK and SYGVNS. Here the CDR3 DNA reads TGTGCCAGCCGTTCCTCAGGGAACGGAGACACCATATATTTT. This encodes CASRSSGNGDTIYF.

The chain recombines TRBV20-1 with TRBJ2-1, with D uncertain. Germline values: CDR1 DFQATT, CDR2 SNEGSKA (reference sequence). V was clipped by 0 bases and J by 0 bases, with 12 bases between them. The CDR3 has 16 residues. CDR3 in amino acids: CSARDRVGTSYNEQFF. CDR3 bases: TGCAGTGCTAGAGATCGGGTCGGTACCTCCTACAATGAGCAGTTCTTC.

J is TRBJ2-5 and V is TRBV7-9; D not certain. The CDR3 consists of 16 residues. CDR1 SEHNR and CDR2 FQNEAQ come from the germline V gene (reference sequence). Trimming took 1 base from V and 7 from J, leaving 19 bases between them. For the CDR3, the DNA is TGTGCCAGCAGCTTAGGCTTAAAGACCCACGTCGGGACCCAGTACTTC. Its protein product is CASSLGLKTHVGTQYF.

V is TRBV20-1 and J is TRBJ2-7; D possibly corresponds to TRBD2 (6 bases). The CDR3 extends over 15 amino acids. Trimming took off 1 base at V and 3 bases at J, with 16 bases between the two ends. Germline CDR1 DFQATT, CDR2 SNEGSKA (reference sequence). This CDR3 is CSARAATSFDYEQYF. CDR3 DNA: TGCAGTGCTAGAGCAGCGACTAGTTTCGACTACGAGCAGTACTTC.

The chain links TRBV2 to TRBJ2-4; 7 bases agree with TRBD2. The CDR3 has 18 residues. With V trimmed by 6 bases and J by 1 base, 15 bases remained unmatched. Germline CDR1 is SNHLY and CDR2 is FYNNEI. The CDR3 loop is CASRPRSGNDWAKNIQYF. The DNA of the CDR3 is TGTGCCAGCAGGCCGAGGAGCGGGAATGACTGGGCCAAAAACATTCAGTACTTC.

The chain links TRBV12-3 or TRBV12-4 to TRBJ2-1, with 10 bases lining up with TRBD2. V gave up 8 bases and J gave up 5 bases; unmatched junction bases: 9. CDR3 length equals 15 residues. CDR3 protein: CASHLAGVRNNEQFF. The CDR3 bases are TGTGCCAGCCATCTAGCGGGAGTCCGAAACAATGAGCAGTTCTTC.

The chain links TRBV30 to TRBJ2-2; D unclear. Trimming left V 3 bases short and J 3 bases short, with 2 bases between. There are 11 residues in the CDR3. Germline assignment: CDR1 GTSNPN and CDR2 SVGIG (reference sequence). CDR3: CAWRHTGELFF. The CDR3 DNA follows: TGTGCCTGGAGACACACCGGGGAGCTGTTTTTT.

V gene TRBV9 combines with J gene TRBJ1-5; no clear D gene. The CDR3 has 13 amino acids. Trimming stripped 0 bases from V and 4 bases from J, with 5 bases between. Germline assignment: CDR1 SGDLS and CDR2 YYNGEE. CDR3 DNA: TGTGCCAGCAGCGTAGAAATAAATCAGCCCCAGCATTTT. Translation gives CASSVEINQPQHF.

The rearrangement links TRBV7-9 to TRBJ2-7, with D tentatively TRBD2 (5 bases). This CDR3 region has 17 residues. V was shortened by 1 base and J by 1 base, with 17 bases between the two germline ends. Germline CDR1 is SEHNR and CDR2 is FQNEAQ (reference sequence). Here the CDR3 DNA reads TGTGCCAGCAGCTTAGGAGGTGGGAGAATGGAGTCCTACGAGCAGTACTTC. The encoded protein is CASSLGGGRMESYEQYF.

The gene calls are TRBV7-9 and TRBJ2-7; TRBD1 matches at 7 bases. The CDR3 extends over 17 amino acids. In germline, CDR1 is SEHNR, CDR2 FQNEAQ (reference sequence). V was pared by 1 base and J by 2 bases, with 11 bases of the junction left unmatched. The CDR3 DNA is TGTGCCAGCAGCTTAGGGCCGACAGGGAATAATCCCTACGAGCAGTACTTC. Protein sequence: CASSLGPTGNNPYEQYF. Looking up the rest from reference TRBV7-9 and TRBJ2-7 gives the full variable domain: DTGVSQNPRHKITKRGQNVTFRCDPISEHNRLYWYRQTLGQGPEFLTYFQNEAQLEKSRLLSDRFSAERPKGSFSTLEIQRTEQGDSAMYLCASSLGPTGNNPYEQYFGPGTRLTVT.